A selection of T cell receptor beta chains follows, all from one sample in a study of blood T cells in healthy people across ages. TCRdb reprocessed the 5' RACE reads via MiXCR and lists one record per CDR3 protein. The data contain 600,000 to 800,000 distinct CDR3 sequences, 21% of them singletons. The sequenced material came from blood. The origin of the receptors is a man between 65 and 80 years old in good health. Each CDR3 is given with its conserved first and last residue. Fields, in order: CDR3 length, V gene, clone size, D gene, J gene, CDR3 protein, CDR3 DNA. D genes are given only for firm matches. Only some rows state a clone size, as once, few, many or a class for expanded clones.

14	TRBV20-1	.	.	TRBJ1-5	CSARDLKGDQPQHF	TGCAGTGCTAGAGATCTAAAGGGAGATCAGCCCCAGCATTTT
14	TRBV7-9	.	.	TRBJ2-7	CASSLTGRRGEQYF	TGTGCCAGCAGCTTAACAGGGCGTCGGGGCGAGCAGTACTTC
12	TRBV20-1	.	.	TRBJ1-1	CSAAQGNTEAFF	TGCAGTGCTGCCCAGGGGAACACTGAAGCTTTCTTT
18	TRBV5-1	few	TRBD1	TRBJ1-1	CASSLALGQGTLGAKAFF	TGCGCCAGCAGCTTGGCCTTGGGACAGGGGACTTTAGGTGCTAAAGCTTTCTTT
16	TRBV3-1	.	TRBD2	TRBJ2-5	CASSDDLSGSWETQYF	TGTGCCAGCAGCGACGACTTAAGCGGGAGTTGGGAGACCCAGTACTTC
14	TRBV11-2	.	.	TRBJ1-1	CASSLDLLGTEAFF	TGTGCCAGCAGCTTAGACCTACTCGGGACTGAAGCTTTCTTT
14	TRBV20-1	.	TRBD2	TRBJ2-1	CSATGTSGSNEQFF	TGCAGTGCAACCGGGACTAGCGGTTCCAATGAGCAGTTCTTC
14	TRBV3-1	few	.	TRBJ2-3	CASSSRQTTDMQYF	TGTGCCAGCAGCTCTAGACAGACCACAGATATGCAGTATTTT
15	TRBV7-7	few	TRBD2	TRBJ2-5	CASAYRASGQETQYF	TGTGCTAGCGCCTATCGGGCTAGCGGACAAGAGACCCAGTACTTC
18	TRBV4-3	.	TRBD2	TRBJ2-3	CASSQGVPAGASTDTQYF	TGCGCCAGCAGCCAAGGAGTCCCAGCGGGAGCTAGCACAGATACGCAGTATTTT
17	TRBV7-8	.	TRBD2	TRBJ2-2	CASSFFTSGTNTGELFF	TGTGCCAGCAGCTTTTTTACTAGCGGGACGAACACCGGGGAGCTGTTTTTT
15	TRBV14	many	.	TRBJ2-3	CASSQGPVSTDTQYF	TGTGCCAGCAGCCAAGGGCCGGTTAGCACAGATACGCAGTATTTT
16	TRBV29-1	.	TRBD2	TRBJ2-7	CSVEGRLSGSSYEQYF	TGCAGCGTTGAAGGGAGGCTCAGCGGGAGCAGCTACGAGCAGTACTTC
16	TRBV10-1	.	TRBD2	TRBJ2-5	CASSESGPSGLETQYF	TGCGCCAGCAGTGAGTCTGGTCCTAGCGGTCTGGAGACCCAGTACTTC
15	TRBV20-1	.	TRBD1	TRBJ1-1	CSADTGGRRGTEAFF	TGCAGTGCAGATACAGGGGGCAGGCGTGGCACTGAAGCTTTCTTT
17	TRBV14	.	.	TRBJ1-2	CASSHSSTEWGLYGYTF	TGTGCCAGCAGCCATAGCTCGACAGAGTGGGGACTATATGGCTACACCTTC
11	TRBV21-1	many	.	TRBJ2-7	CASSMTSPQYF	TGTGCCAGCAGCATGACTAGTCCTCAGTACTTC
13	TRBV5-6	few	.	TRBJ2-7	CASSWGGKYEQYF	TGTGCCAGCAGCTGGGGTGGGAAATACGAGCAGTACTTC
13	TRBV20-1	.	TRBD1	TRBJ1-3	CSAPRTGGNTIYF	TGCAGTGCTCCACGGACAGGTGGGAACACCATATATTTT